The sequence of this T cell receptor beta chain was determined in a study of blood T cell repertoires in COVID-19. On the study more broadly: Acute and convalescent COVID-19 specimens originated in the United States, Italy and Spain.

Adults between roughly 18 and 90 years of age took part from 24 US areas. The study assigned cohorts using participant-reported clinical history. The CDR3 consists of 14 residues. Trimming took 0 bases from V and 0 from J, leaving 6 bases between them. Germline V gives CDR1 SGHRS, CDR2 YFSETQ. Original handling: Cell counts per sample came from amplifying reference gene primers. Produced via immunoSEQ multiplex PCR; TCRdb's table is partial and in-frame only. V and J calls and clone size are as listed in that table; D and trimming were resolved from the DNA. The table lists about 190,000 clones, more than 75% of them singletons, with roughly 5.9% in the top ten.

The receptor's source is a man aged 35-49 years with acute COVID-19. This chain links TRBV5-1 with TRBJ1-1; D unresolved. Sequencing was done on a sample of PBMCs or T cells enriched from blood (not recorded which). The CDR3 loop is CASSLDGVNTEAFF. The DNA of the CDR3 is TGCGCCAGCAGCTTGGACGGAGTGAACACTGAAGCTTTCTTT.